Below are 32 T cell receptor beta chains sequenced from a single sample in a study of T cells in Graves' hyperthyroidism and ophthalmopathy. What was amplified from RNA transcripts were TCR beta CDR3 regions. The primer set for the first-round RT-PCR of the TCR CDR3 was HTBI. MiXCR, run by TCRdb on the multiplex PCR reads, gives a single entry per CDR3 protein. The sample has about 740,000 distinct CDR3 sequences, around 15% seen once. Sequences were obtained from blood. These receptors came from a woman under 30 with Graves' hyperthyroidism.

This chain connects TRBV3-1 to TRBJ2-5; possible D gene TRBD2, 6 bases. Looked up from germline, CDR1 is LGHDT and CDR2 is YNNKEL (reference sequence). Trimming removed 6 bases from V and 3 bases from J, with 11 bases in between. This CDR3 spans 13 amino acids. Here the CDR3 DNA reads TGTGCCAGCAGTGGGACTTTTAAAGAGACCCAGTACTTC. Amino acid sequence: CASSGTFKETQYF.

V usage is TRBV20-1 and J usage is TRBJ2-1; D may be TRBD2 (6 bases). This CDR3 comprises 12 residues. CDR1 is DFQATT, CDR2 SNEGSKA, per germline (reference sequence). Written as DNA, the CDR3 is TGCAGCGCCATAAACCCGGGACTTCATCAGTTCTTC. It codes for CSAINPGLHQFF.

The table lists this clonotype with a few counts. V usage is TRBV30 and J usage is TRBJ2-1, with TRBD2 matching over 12 bases. Germline CDR1 reads GTSNPN; CDR2 reads SVGIG (reference sequence). CDR3 length: 20 amino acids. J lost 3 bases, V lost 3 bases, and 18 bases had no gene match. For the CDR3, the DNA is TGTGCCTGGAGGGCTCTACCTCCGGGACTAGCGGGTACACGCTACAATGAGCAGTTCTTC. Amino acids: CAWRALPPGLAGTRYNEQFF.

The chain carries TRBV6-2 or TRBV6-3 and TRBJ1-1, with D perhaps TRBD1 (5 bases). Germline CDR1 MNHEY, CDR2 SVGEGT. This CDR3 has 14 residues. Trimming took off 2 bases at V and 2 bases at J, with 9 bases between the two ends. This chain's CDR3 is CASSYRQINTEAFF. CDR3 DNA: TGTGCCAGCAGTTACAGACAGATCAACACTGAAGCTTTCTTT.

This rearrangement joins TRBV4-1 to TRBJ2-7; D perhaps matches TRBD1 (5 bases). Germline V CDR1 and CDR2: MGHRA, YSYEKL. The CDR3 runs 15 residues. V was trimmed by 0 bases and J by 0 bases, leaving 9 bases between them. CDR3 amino acids: CASSQDGAPSYEQYF. In nucleotides, the CDR3 is TGCGCCAGCAGCCAAGATGGGGCGCCCTCCTACGAGCAGTACTTC.

The chain joins TRBV7-9 to TRBJ2-4; TRBD1 is a possible D gene (6 bases). Trimming removed 4 bases at V and 3 bases at J, with 7 bases between. The CDR3 sequence is 13 residues long. The germline V gene has CDR1 SEHNR and CDR2 FQNEAQ (reference sequence). This CDR3 is CASSSGDKNIQYF. CDR3 bases: TGTGCCAGCAGCTCAGGGGACAAAAACATTCAGTACTTC. Based on the CDR3 plus reference TRBV7-9 and TRBJ2-4, the full variable domain is DTGVSQNPRHKITKRGQNVTFRCDPISEHNRLYWYRQTLGQGPEFLTYFQNEAQLEKSRLLSDRFSAERPKGSFSTLEIQRTEQGDSAMYLCASSSGDKNIQYFGAGTRLSVL.

V usage is TRBV7-9 and J usage is TRBJ2-3; no definite D call. The V end was cut by 4 bases, the J end by 6 bases, with 14 bases between. Germline V lookup: CDR1 SEHNR, CDR2 FQNEAQ (reference sequence). This CDR3 is 14 amino acids long. The CDR3 here is CASSYRSQHDTQYF. The CDR3 nucleotides are TGTGCCAGCAGCTATCGGTCACAACATGATACGCAGTATTTT. Looking up the rest from reference TRBV7-9 and TRBJ2-3 gives the full variable domain: DTGVSQNPRHKITKRGQNVTFRCDPISEHNRLYWYRQTLGQGPEFLTYFQNEAQLEKSRLLSDRFSAERPKGSFSTLEIQRTEQGDSAMYLCASSYRSQHDTQYFGPGTRLTVL.

This clonotype appeared many times. J is TRBJ1-1 and V is TRBV20-1, with 9 nucleotides matching TRBD1. Germline values: CDR1 DFQATT, CDR2 SNEGSKA (reference sequence). V was pared by 0 bases and J by 6 bases, with 5 bases of the junction left unmatched. CDR3 length: 14 residues. Here the CDR3 DNA reads TGCAGTGCTAGAGATGGGAGACAGGGGGCTGAAGCTTTCTTT. It codes for CSARDGRQGAEAFF.

In this sample, this clonotype turned up many times. The J gene is TRBJ1-1, the V gene TRBV18; 11 bases align to TRBD1. CDR1 is KGHSH and CDR2 is LQKENI in the germline V gene. This CDR3 spans 15 amino acids. J gave up 5 bases and V 6 bases, and 8 bases lay outside the gene matches. Here the CDR3 DNA reads TGTGCCAGCTCTCCCGGGACAGGGGGGGGAACTGAAGCTTTCTTT. Translating gives CASSPGTGGGTEAFF. The variable domain in full, with the rest retrieved from reference TRBV18 and TRBJ1-1, is NAGVMQNPRHLVRRRGQEARLRCSPMKGHSHVYWYRQLPEEGLKFMVYLQKENIIDESGMPKERFSAEFPKEGPSILRIQQVVRGDSAAYFCASSPGTGGGTEAFFGQGTRLTVV.

This clonotype came up a few times. The rearrangement uses TRBV29-1 and TRBJ2-2; D is ambiguous. Trimming stripped 4 bases from V and 2 bases from J, with 8 bases between. The CDR3 covers 13 residues. Germline assignment: CDR1 SQVTM and CDR2 ANQGSEA. CDR3 region: CSVGASNTGELFF. CDR3 nucleotide sequence: TGCAGCGTTGGAGCCAGCAACACCGGGGAGCTGTTTTTT.

The rearrangement joins TRBV11-1 to TRBJ2-5; TRBD1 is a possible D gene (5 bases). From germline, CDR1 is SGHAT and CDR2 FQDESV (reference sequence). This CDR3 is 16 amino acids long. Trimming shortened V by 4 bases and J by 5 bases, and 20 bases separated the two germline ends. In nucleotides, the CDR3 is TGTGCCAGCAGCTCAAGGCTTCAGGGTGTCGGCGAGACCCAGTACTTC. Its protein product is CASSSRLQGVGETQYF.

As regards this clonotype: A much bigger clone sits one base away, suggesting this may be a read error. The rearrangement joins TRBV24-1 to TRBJ2-1; tentatively, D is TRBD1 (5 bases). This CDR3 spans 15 amino acids. Trimming cost V 2 bases and J 4 bases, with 11 bases left between them. CDR1 is KGHDR, CDR2 SFDVKD, per germline. In nucleotides, the CDR3 is TGTGCCACCAGTGATTGGGGCTCACAGTACAATGAGCAGTTCTTC. This sequence encodes CATSDWGSQYNEQFF.

The genes are TRBV7-2 and TRBJ2-3, with D perhaps TRBD1 (5 bases). V lost 3 bases to trimming and J lost 7 bases, with 8 bases between them. The length of the CDR3 is 12 residues. Per the germline V gene, CDR1 is SGHTA and CDR2 is FQGNSA. The CDR3 DNA reads as TGTGCCAGCAGCTTGTGGACACATACGCAGTATTTT. It yields the protein CASSLWTHTQYF. Full variable domain (remainder filled in from reference TRBV7-2 and TRBJ2-3): GAGVSQSPSNKVTEKGKDVELRCDPISGHTALYWYRQSLGQGLEFLIYFQGNSAPDKSGLPSDRFSAERTGGSVSTLTIQRTQQEDSAVYLCASSLWTHTQYFGPGTRLTVL.

At least ten counts were recorded for this clonotype. The chain links TRBV18 to TRBJ2-5, with D unclear. Germline assignment: CDR1 KGHSH and CDR2 LQKENI. V was pared by 3 bases and J by 2 bases, with 10 bases between. The CDR3 extends over 14 amino acids. CDR3 in DNA: TGTGCCAGCTCACCCGGGCAGGTTCAAGAGACCCAGTACTTC. It codes for CASSPGQVQETQYF.

This clonotype was detected a few times. This chain links TRBV20-1 with TRBJ1-3; D is possibly TRBD1 (6 bases). The V end lost 0 bases, the J end lost 7 bases, and 19 bases lay between the germline ends. The CDR3 consists of 16 residues. Germline loops: CDR1 DFQATT, CDR2 SNEGSKA (reference sequence). The DNA for the CDR3 is TGCAGTGCTAGAGATCGGAACAGGGTTAACCTGAACACCATATATTTT. It codes for CSARDRNRVNLNTIYF.

This clonotype was seen at least ten times. The CDR3 protein is CASSSYRDRGGAEAFF. CDR3 coding DNA: TGTGCCAGCAGCTCATACCGCGACAGGGGTGGGGCTGAAGCTTTCTTT. The chain carries TRBV13 and TRBJ1-1, with 8 bases identical to TRBD1. J lost 6 bases, V lost 4 bases, and 13 bases had no gene match. Germline CDR1 and CDR2: PRHDT and FYEKMQ (reference sequence). The CDR3 has 16 amino acids.

This clonotype was seen at least ten times. The chain couples TRBV3-1 to TRBJ2-3, with 13 bases fitting TRBD2. V was pared by 5 bases and J by 5 bases, with 10 bases of the junction left unmatched. There are 17 residues in the CDR3. The V gene's germline CDR1 is LGHDT and CDR2 YNNKEL (reference sequence). This chain's CDR3 is CASSYGLAGDVGDTQYF. As DNA, the CDR3 is TGTGCCAGCAGCTACGGACTAGCGGGAGATGTTGGAGATACGCAGTATTTT.

This clonotype came up many times. The chain joins TRBV27 to TRBJ2-5; TRBD2 aligns across 9 bases. Germline V gives CDR1 MNHEY, CDR2 SMNVEV (reference sequence). The CDR3 extends over 14 amino acids. The ends lost 10 bases at V and 5 bases at J; junction bases unmatched: 11. The CDR3 coding sequence is TGTGCCACCACAACTAGGACTAGCGAGGAGACCCAGTACTTC. The encoded protein is CATTTRTSEETQYF.

This clonotype was counted a few times. The genes are TRBV20-1 and TRBJ1-1; maybe TRBD1 (6 bases). Trimming stripped 3 bases from V and 4 bases from J, with 15 bases between. This CDR3 comprises 14 residues. CDR1 is DFQATT, CDR2 SNEGSKA, per germline (reference sequence). The CDR3 is CSASGDTEFTEAFF. CDR3 in DNA: TGCAGTGCTAGTGGGGACACCGAATTCACTGAAGCTTTCTTT.

There are many counts of this clonotype. The rearrangement uses TRBV6-5 and TRBJ1-5; the D is unclear. CDR1 is MNHEY and CDR2 is SVGAGI in the germline V gene. There are 15 residues in the CDR3. With 3 bases removed from V and 2 bases from J, the gap between germline ends came to 11 bases. Written as DNA, the CDR3 is TGTGCCAGCAGTTATCGGGCCGAGGGCAATCAGCCCCAGCATTTT. Its protein product is CASSYRAEGNQPQHF.

This clonotype occurred a few times. The CDR3 sequence is CSSLLSGSDNEQFF. The CDR3 DNA follows: TGCAGCTCACTACTCAGCGGGAGCGACAATGAGCAGTTCTTC. The V and J genes are TRBV29-1 and TRBJ2-1; 8 nucleotides match TRBD2. This CDR3 has 14 residues. The V and J ends lost 8 bases and 5 bases, in that order; junction bases with no gene match: 11. The germline V gene has CDR1 SQVTM and CDR2 ANQGSEA.

The sample holds many counts of this clonotype. The V call is TRBV12-3 or TRBV12-4, the J call TRBJ2-5; 7 positions agree with TRBD2. The CDR3 covers 14 residues. V was clipped by 3 bases and J by 5 bases; unmatched bases: 6. CDR3 sequence (DNA): TGTGCCAGCAGTTTGAGCGGGACTGGGGAGACCCAGTACTTC. This encodes CASSLSGTGETQYF.

This clonotype was counted many times. The J gene is TRBJ2-5, the V gene TRBV7-8; D ambiguous. Trimming cost V 5 bases and J 5 bases, with 12 bases left between them. This CDR3 has 13 residues. Germline V CDR1 and CDR2: SGHVS, FQNEAQ. The CDR3 DNA is TGTGCCAGCAGCCAAGCCCCTTCCGAGACCCAGTACTTC. Translation gives CASSQAPSETQYF.

This chain uses TRBV10-1 with TRBJ2-1; 10 nucleotides agree with TRBD1. Trimming took 6 bases from V and 7 from J; bases not matched to a gene: 6. This CDR3 is built from 14 residues. Germline-derived CDR1 and CDR2 are WNHNN and SYGVQD (reference sequence). CDR3 nucleotide sequence: TGCGCCAGCAGCGGGACAGGGGATTTGAATGAGCAGTTCTTC. It specifies CASSGTGDLNEQFF.

This clonotype was seen many times. The chain carries TRBV12-3 or TRBV12-4 and TRBJ2-1; tentatively, D is TRBD1 (6 bases). This CDR3 has 15 residues. V shed 5 bases and J shed 5 bases, with 16 bases lying between them. The CDR3 spells CASSRGTGWDNEQFF. The CDR3 DNA reads TGTGCCAGCAGTCGCGGAACAGGGTGGGACAATGAGCAGTTCTTC.

The genes are TRBV19 and TRBJ1-1; D not resolved. The CDR3 has 10 amino acids. V was clipped by 10 bases and J by 4 bases, with 7 bases between them. Germline V CDR1 and CDR2: LNHDA, SQIVND (reference sequence). For the CDR3, the DNA is TGTGCCACCCTTTCCACTGAAGCTTTCTTT. It yields the protein CATLSTEAFF.

This clonotype was seen at least ten times. V and J are TRBV12-3 or TRBV12-4 and TRBJ2-1, with 9 bases matching TRBD2. V was pared by 5 bases and J by 6 bases, with 5 bases of the junction left unmatched. The CDR3 loop spans 14 amino acids. The CDR3 loop is CASSDSGRGNEQFF. The DNA of the CDR3 is TGTGCCAGCAGTGATAGCGGGAGAGGCAATGAGCAGTTCTTC.

As to this clonotype: This sequence may be a read error, since a much larger clone differs from it by one base. It is likely a read error, because the conserved phenylalanine at the end of the CDR3 is missing. The chain links TRBV18 to TRBJ1-4; D possibly corresponds to TRBD1 (5 bases). Germline V lookup: CDR1 KGHSH, CDR2 LQKENI. CDR3 size: 12 residues. Trimming took off 5 bases at V and 5 bases at J, with 6 bases between the two ends. The CDR3 region is CASSAGNEKLFI. CDR3 coding DNA: TGTGCCAGCTCAGCAGGGAATGAAAAACTGTTTATT.

Ten or more counts support this clonotype. V gene TRBV6-2 or TRBV6-3 combines with J gene TRBJ2-1, with a weak D call TRBD2 (6 bases). This CDR3 has 12 amino acids. Germline CDR1 and CDR2: MNHEY and SVGEGT. Trimming removed 7 bases from V and 12 bases from J, with 16 bases in between. CDR3 residues: CASNPGPGVQFF. Here the CDR3 DNA reads TGTGCCAGCAACCCAGGACCGGGGGTGCAGTTCTTC.

This clonotype was seen a few times. The junction departs from the called germline gene at one end, perhaps through a read error. This chain uses TRBV12-3 or TRBV12-4 with TRBJ1-6, with D tentatively TRBD1 (6 bases). The CDR3 sequence is 14 residues long. The CDR3 DNA reads TGTGCCAGCAGGGGGGGGCTTTATAATTCACCCCCCCACTTT. This translates into CASRGGLYNSPPHF.

This clonotype was seen repeatedly, ten times or more. The chain is built from TRBV4-1 and TRBJ2-1; TRBD2 is a possible D gene (6 bases). This CDR3 is built from 17 residues. Germline-derived CDR1 and CDR2 are MGHRA and YSYEKL. V lost 5 bases, J lost 1 base, and 18 bases lay in between. This CDR3 is CASSSGGGRVSYNEQFF. The CDR3 DNA follows: TGCGCCAGCAGCTCCGGGGGTGGGCGGGTGTCCTACAATGAGCAGTTCTTC.

This clonotype was seen at least ten times. The chain couples TRBV7-8 to TRBJ1-3; D is uncertain. The germline V gene encodes CDR1 SGHVS and CDR2 FQNEAQ. The length of the CDR3 is 16 residues. The V end lost 1 base, the J end lost 0 bases, and 10 bases lay between the germline ends. The CDR3 coding sequence is TGTGCCAGCAGCTTAGACAGCAGGCCCTCTGGAAACACCATATATTTT. Amino acid sequence: CASSLDSRPSGNTIYF.